The 14 T cell receptor beta chains presented below share a single source sample, sequenced in a study of blood T cell repertoires in COVID-19. The table came from immunoSEQ multiplex PCR; TCRdb's copy has only in-frame clones and leaves some out. The table has about 16,000 clones, around 84% seen once. Sequencing used peripheral blood. These receptors were collected from a human donor in a cohort sampled during active COVID-19.

The V and J genes are TRBV27 and TRBJ2-5, with a tentative D call TRBD1 (7 bases). The germline CDR1 and CDR2 sequences are MNHEY and SMNVEV (reference sequence). CDR3 length: 16 residues. Deletions cut 4 bases from V and 6 bases from J, with 21 bases between. CDR3 bases: TGTGCCAGCAGTTCTAACTACAGGGGAAGCGGGCAGACCCAGTACTTC. Its protein product is CASSSNYRGSGQTQYF.

This clone was counted between two and nine times. The chain carries TRBV7-3 and TRBJ1-3, with D maybe TRBD1 (6 bases). The V gene's germline CDR1 is SGHTA and CDR2 FQGTGA. This CDR3 is 13 amino acids long. With 6 bases removed from V and 4 bases from J, the gap between germline ends came to 10 bases. The DNA for the CDR3 is TGTGCCAGCAGATCGGACAGAGGAAACACCATATATTTT. Encoded protein: CASRSDRGNTIYF.

The chain combines TRBV12-3 or TRBV12-4 with TRBJ2-1, with TRBD1 identical over 8 bases. The CDR3 loop spans 12 amino acids. V lost 7 bases to trimming and J lost 11 bases; unmatched junction nucleotides: 7. CDR3: CASTEDRVKQFF. In DNA, the CDR3 is TGTGCCAGCACTGAGGACAGGGTGAAGCAGTTCTTC.

The CDR3 region has the DNA TGCGCCAGCAGCTTGGATGGGGCCGGCGAGACCCAGTACTTC. It is translated as CASSLDGAGETQYF. V gene TRBV5-1 combines with J gene TRBJ2-5; perhaps TRBD1 as D (5 bases). V was cut by 0 bases and J by 5 bases, with 11 bases left in between. This CDR3 has 14 residues. The V gene's germline CDR1 is SGHRS and CDR2 YFSETQ.

The chain recombines TRBV9 with TRBJ2-3; TRBD2 matches 12 bases. Losses at the gene ends were 5 bases for V and 2 bases for J; bases not matched to a gene: 3. The CDR3 consists of 15 residues. Germline V gene sequence: CDR1 SGDLS, CDR2 YYNGEE. The CDR3 nucleotides are TGTGCCAGCAGTCTAGCGGGGGGGCCCACAGATACGCAGTATTTT. Protein sequence: CASSLAGGPTDTQYF.

This sequence joins TRBV6-6 and TRBJ2-7; D is possibly TRBD1 (6 bases). In germline, CDR1 is MNHNY, CDR2 SVGAGI (reference sequence). This CDR3 region has 14 residues. Trimming stripped 6 bases from V and 1 base from J, with 13 bases between. DNA of the CDR3: TGTGCCAGCAGCCAGACCGGACAGTCCTACGAGCAGTACTTC. Translating gives CASSQTGQSYEQYF.

This chain links TRBV18 with TRBJ1-1; D gene uncertain. The V gene's germline CDR1 is KGHSH and CDR2 LQKENI. The CDR3 is made up of 13 amino acids. V was trimmed by 0 bases and J by 6 bases, leaving 8 bases between them. The CDR3 DNA sequence: TGTGCCAGCTCACCACCGGGAGGGCCTGAAGCTTTCTTT. Its protein product is CASSPPGGPEAFF.

The V and J genes are TRBV5-1 and TRBJ2-2; D ambiguous. Trimming pared 1 base from V and 0 bases from J, leaving 10 bases between. The CDR3 runs to 16 residues. CDR1 and CDR2 (germline): SGHRS, YFSETQ. Here the CDR3 DNA reads TGCGCCAGCAGCTTGCAGCAGGCCCCGAACACCGGGGAGCTGTTTTTT. It is translated as CASSLQQAPNTGELFF.

This clone was recorded once. The chain has TRBV2 and TRBJ2-3; D might be TRBD1 (6 bases). Trimming removed 0 bases from V and 8 bases from J, with 15 bases in between. There are 15 residues in the CDR3. CDR1 is SNHLY and CDR2 is FYNNEI in the germline V gene. The DNA for the CDR3 is TGTGCCAGCAGTGAAGCGGAAACCAGGGGTACTACGCAGTATTTT. Translated, it gives CASSEAETRGTTQYF.

The J gene is TRBJ2-7, the V gene TRBV7-9, with a tentative D call TRBD2 (7 bases). The germline V gene has CDR1 SEHNR and CDR2 FQNEAQ (reference sequence). The CDR3 consists of 17 residues. The V gene lost 3 bases and the J gene lost 0 bases, with 18 bases spanning the gap. The CDR3 region is CASSFHVGGGGSYEQYF. Written as DNA, the CDR3 is TGTGCCAGCAGCTTCCACGTGGGGGGAGGGGGCTCCTACGAGCAGTACTTC.

The J gene is TRBJ1-5, the V gene TRBV24-1; D gene ambiguous. From germline, CDR1 is KGHDR and CDR2 SFDVKD. The CDR3 contains 16 residues. Trimming stripped 4 bases from V and 1 base from J, with 13 bases between. The CDR3 DNA sequence: TGTGCCACCAGTGACACTTGGAGTGGGAGCAATCAGCCCCAGCATTTT. Translating gives CATSDTWSGSNQPQHF.

The gene calls are TRBV19 and TRBJ1-1; 9 nucleotides match TRBD1. The CDR3 length is 14 residues. The V gene end was trimmed by 6 bases and the J gene end by 5 bases; junction bases not matched to a gene: 7. Germline V gene lookup returns CDR1 LNHDA and CDR2 SQIVND (reference sequence). CDR3 residues: CASRPGTGRTEAFF. DNA for the CDR3: TGTGCCAGTAGACCCGGGACAGGGAGGACTGAAGCTTTCTTT.

The V call is TRBV5-5, the J call TRBJ1-3; TRBD1 agrees at 9 bases. Germline V gives CDR1 SGHKS, CDR2 YYEKEE (reference sequence). CDR3 length: 14 residues. The ends lost 4 bases at V and 15 bases at J; junction bases unmatched: 14. The CDR3 nucleotides are TGTGCCAGCAGCCACGACAGGGGGTTCCTGAGGGAATATTTT. This codes for CASSHDRGFLREYF.

The chain uses TRBV19 and TRBJ1-2; tentative D call: TRBD1 (6 bases). The CDR3 runs 14 residues. Germline loops: CDR1 LNHDA, CDR2 SQIVND (reference sequence). V dropped 3 bases and J dropped 4 bases, with 12 bases sitting between them. In DNA, the CDR3 is TGTGCCAGTAGTATTTCAGGGGAGTCCTATGGCTACACCTTC. This translates into CASSISGESYGYTF.